This passage covers 2 T cell receptor beta chains from one sample sequenced in a study of cytomegalovirus exposure and HLA in healthy donors. Researchers ran the PCR with 60 Vbeta and 13 Jbeta primers. Here immunoSEQ multiplex PCR was the method, and the copy in TCRdb shows in-frame clones only, minus some. The sample holds approximately 100,000 clones, roughly a tenth seen once. Input material: PBMCs. These receptor sequences come from a man between 45 and 60 years old in good health and CMV-seropositive.

The gene calls are TRBV27 and TRBJ2-5; perhaps TRBD2 as D (5 bases). This CDR3 region has 13 residues. The germline CDR1 and CDR2 sequences are MNHEY and SMNVEV (reference sequence). The V end lost 6 bases, the J end lost 5 bases, and 13 bases lay between the germline ends. CDR3 nucleotides: TGTGCCAGCAGAGGAGGTGCCCAGGAGACCCAGTACTTC. This gives the protein CASRGGAQETQYF.

V usage is TRBV5-1 and J usage is TRBJ1-5; unclear D gene. CDR1 and CDR2 (germline): SGHRS, YFSETQ. V lost 0 bases, J lost 7 bases, and 11 bases lay in between. CDR3 length: 14 amino acids. The CDR3 DNA reads as TGCGCCAGCAGCTTGGGAGGGATCGGGCAGCCCCAGCATTTT. Translating it yields CASSLGGIGQPQHF.